These T cell receptor beta chains were read from a single sample in a study of T cell responses to AZD1222 COVID-19 vaccine. This table comes from immunoSEQ multiplex PCR, and its TCRdb copy is limited to in-frame clones, with some not included. The sample carries some 140,000 clones, about four fifths recorded once. Here the sequenced sample was peripheral blood, taken on day 0 of AZD1222 vaccination. The receptor set was obtained from an adult in good health. Both conserved end residues are part of each CDR3.

TRBV5-5	TRBJ1-5	CASSPSWPFGQPQHF
TRBV19	TRBJ1-5	CASSIANRGKHQPQHF
TRBV15	TRBJ1-3	CATSRDTKISSSGNTIYF
TRBV20-1	TRBJ1-4	CSASIAGISEKLFF
TRBV14	TRBJ1-2	CASSQDKRGGTGGYTF
TRBV11-2	TRBJ2-5	CASSTDGAGTQYF
TRBV15	TRBJ1-2	CATSRDLGGYTF
TRBV6-1	TRBJ1-1	CASSVAGQGTGAFF
TRBV19	TRBJ1-5	CASSRPVGTGGARNQPQHF
TRBV18	TRBJ1-5	CASSPGQLNQPQHF
TRBV5-6	TRBJ1-1	CASSLAGKPRAFF
TRBV28	TRBJ2-7	CASRGEGAASYEQYF
TRBV30	TRBJ2-5	CAWSGGSGTQYF
TRBV9	TRBJ1-2	CASSPQSTGLYGYTF
TRBV2	TRBJ1-4	CASRETGTGNEKLFF
TRBV30	TRBJ1-1	CAWSVQSFREFEAFF
TRBV3-1/TRBV3-2	TRBJ1-1	CASSRRDSEAFF
TRBV5-1	TRBJ1-1	CASSLQGSANTEAFF
TRBV19	TRBJ1-2	CASSISPKANYGYTF
TRBV18	TRBJ1-1	CASSRVGDDTEAFF
TRBV18	TRBJ2-1	CASSRLLLQGPLYNEQFF
TRBV7-9	TRBJ1-1	CASSFEAQLSSTEAFF
TRBV18	TRBJ2-6	CASSPPAGQMAGANVLTF
TRBV3-1/TRBV3-2	TRBJ1-3	CASSQEGTGNTIYF
TRBV13	TRBJ2-1	CASSPRTSGGAKSYNEQFF
TRBV3-1/TRBV3-2	TRBJ1-1	CASSQEPNTEAFF
TRBV6-1	TRBJ2-3	CASSADLGQSSTDTQYF
TRBV19	TRBJ2-1	CASSIADSFYNEQFF
TRBV6-5	TRBJ1-2	CASSPFSGNSDGYTF
TRBV30	TRBJ1-6	CAWSRASLDSPLHF
TRBV7-9	TRBJ2-5	CASSPGGLAFQETQYF
TRBV9	TRBJ1-2	CASSVTAGTGGSGYTF
TRBV7-9	TRBJ1-2	CASTQTDLSGYTF
TRBV2	TRBJ2-7	CASRRDRAGEQYF
TRBV2	TRBJ1-4	CASSEGQGASSGKLFF
TRBV30	TRBJ2-5	CAWSGGARETQYF
TRBV4-1	TRBJ1-3	CASSQDLRTGNTIYF
TRBV28	TRBJ1-4	CASSFGQGLNEKLFF
TRBV7-2	TRBJ2-1	CASSLAGQVEQFF
TRBV12-3/TRBV12-4	TRBJ1-1	CASSKRVYTEAFF
TRBV6-5	TRBJ2-7	CASRDRGVDEQYF
TRBV4-1	TRBJ1-6	CASSQDVSRVRSPLHF
TRBV5-6	TRBJ2-7	CASSSSGGAWEQYF
TRBV19	TRBJ1-4	CASGTDNHRDEKLFF
TRBV6-5	TRBJ1-5	CASRDGDRVQPQHF
TRBV6-4	TRBJ1-1	CASSEVGGDTEAFF
TRBV7-9	TRBJ2-2	CASSHSGGQGAGLFF
TRBV29-1	TRBJ1-1	CSVRDRVHTEAFF
TRBV5-1	TRBJ2-7	CASSLEGFYEQYF
TRBV27	TRBJ1-6	CASSLTGVLFNSPLHF
TRBV2	TRBJ2-1	CASSVSRNNEQFF
TRBV18	TRBJ1-4	CASQRTTANEKLFF
TRBV7-8	TRBJ1-5	CASSLSDSLNQPQHF
TRBV28	TRBJ1-5	CASKLTGAHQPQHF
TRBV5-1	TRBJ2-2	CASSRDTRTGELFF
TRBV6-2/TRBV6-3	TRBJ1-3	CASSYERAGNTIYF
TRBV5-1	TRBJ1-1	CASSPGGGGGTEAFF
TRBV13	TRBJ1-1	CASSLVGNTEAFF